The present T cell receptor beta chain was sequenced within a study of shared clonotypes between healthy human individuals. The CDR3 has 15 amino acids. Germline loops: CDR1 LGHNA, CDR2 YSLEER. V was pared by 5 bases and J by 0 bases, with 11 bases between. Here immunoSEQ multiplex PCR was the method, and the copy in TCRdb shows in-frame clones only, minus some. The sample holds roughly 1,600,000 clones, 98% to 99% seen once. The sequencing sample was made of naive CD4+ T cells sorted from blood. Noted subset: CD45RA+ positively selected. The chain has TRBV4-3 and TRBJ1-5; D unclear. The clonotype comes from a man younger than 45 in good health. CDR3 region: CASSYWADSNQPQHF. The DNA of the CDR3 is TGCGCCAGCAGCTACTGGGCAGATAGCAATCAGCCCCAGCATTTT.